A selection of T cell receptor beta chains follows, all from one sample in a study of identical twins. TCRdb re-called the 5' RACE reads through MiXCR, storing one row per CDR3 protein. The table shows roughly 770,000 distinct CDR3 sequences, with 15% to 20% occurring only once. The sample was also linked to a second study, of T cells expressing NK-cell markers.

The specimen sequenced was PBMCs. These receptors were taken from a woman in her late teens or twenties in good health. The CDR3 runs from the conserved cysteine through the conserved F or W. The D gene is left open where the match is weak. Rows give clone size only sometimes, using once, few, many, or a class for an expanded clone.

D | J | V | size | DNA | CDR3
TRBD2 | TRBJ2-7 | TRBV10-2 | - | TGCGCCAGCAGAACTGGACTAGCGGGAGCGGTCATCTACGAGCAGTACTTC | CASRTGLAGAVIYEQYF
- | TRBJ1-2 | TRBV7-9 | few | TGTGCCAGCAGCTTCAGTCCTCGTGTGAGCTACACCTTC | CASSFSPRVSYTF
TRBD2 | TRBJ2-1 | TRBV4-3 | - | TGCGCCAGCAGCCAAGTCGGCGGGAGCGGGAACAATGAGCAGTTCTTC | CASSQVGGSGNNEQFF
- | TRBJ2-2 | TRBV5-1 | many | TGCGCCAGCAGCTTGGGGGACACCGGGGAGCTGTTTTTT | CASSLGDTGELFF
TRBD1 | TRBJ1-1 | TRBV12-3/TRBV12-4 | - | TGTGCCAGCAGCATTCAGGGGGCTAGGACTGAAGCTTTCTTT | CASSIQGARTEAFF
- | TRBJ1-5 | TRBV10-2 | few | TGCGCCAGCAGTGATCAGAAACAGCCCCAGCATTTT | CASSDQKQPQHF
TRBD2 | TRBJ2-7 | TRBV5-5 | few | TGTGCCAGCAGCCTACGGGGGAGTGCCGGGGGGTACGAGCAGTACTTC | CASSLRGSAGGYEQYF
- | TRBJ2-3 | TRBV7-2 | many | TGTGCCAGCAGCGGGGGTAACACAGATACGCAGTATTTT | CASSGGNTDTQYF
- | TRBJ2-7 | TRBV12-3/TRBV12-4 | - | TGTGCCAGCAGTTTAATGGGGGGTAAGGGGTACGAGCAGTACTTC | CASSLMGGKGYEQYF
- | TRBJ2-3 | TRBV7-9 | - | TGTGCCAGCACTAAGCCGACAGGGGAGGGAGATACGCAGTATTTT | CASTKPTGEGDTQYF
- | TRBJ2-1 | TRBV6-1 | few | TGTGCCAGCACCGAAACCCCCGAGGGGGGCAATGAGCAGTTCTTC | CASTETPEGGNEQFF
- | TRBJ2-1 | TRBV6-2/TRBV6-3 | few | TGTGCCAGCAGTTCTCGCGTACCTTACAATGAGCAGTTCTTC | CASSSRVPYNEQFF
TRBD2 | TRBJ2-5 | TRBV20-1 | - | TGCAGTGCTAAGAGGGAGGGAGGCTGGCAAGAGACCCAGTACTTC | CSAKREGGWQETQYF
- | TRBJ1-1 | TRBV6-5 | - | TGTGCCAGCAGTTACTCGATGGGGACGAACACTGAAGCTTTCTTT | CASSYSMGTNTEAFF
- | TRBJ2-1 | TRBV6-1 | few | TGTGCCACCGCCCTGGGACGGGAGTACAATGAGCAGTTCTTC | CATALGREYNEQFF
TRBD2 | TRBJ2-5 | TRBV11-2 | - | TGTGCCAGCAGCTCTCTAGCGGGAGGGCCCTGGGAGACCCAGTACTTC | CASSSLAGGPWETQYF
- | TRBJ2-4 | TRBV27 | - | TGTGCCAGCAGTCCTGTAGCTTGGCAGGACAAAAACATTCAGTACTTC | CASSPVAWQDKNIQYF
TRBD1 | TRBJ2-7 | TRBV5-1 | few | TGCGCCAGCAGCTTCGGGGACAGCCTCACGTGGGAGCAGTACTTC | CASSFGDSLTWEQYF
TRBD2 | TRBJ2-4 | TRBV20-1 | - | TGCAGTGCTAGACGTAGGGTGGCTAGCGGGAGGGTTGGGGCCAAAAACATTCAGTACTTC | CSARRRVASGRVGAKNIQYF
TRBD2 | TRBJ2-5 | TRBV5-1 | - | TGCGCCAGCAGCCCCCGGACTAGCGGCCAAGAGACCCAGTACTTC | CASSPRTSGQETQYF
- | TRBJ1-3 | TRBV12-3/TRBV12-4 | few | TGTGCCAGCAGTTTAGCGACATATGAGGGAAACACCATATATTTT | CASSLATYEGNTIYF
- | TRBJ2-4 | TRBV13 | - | TGTGCCAGCAGCCTAGCCCTACCGGGAGCCAAAAACATTCAGTACTTC | CASSLALPGAKNIQYF
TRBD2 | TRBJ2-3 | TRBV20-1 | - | TGCAGTGTAGATAGCGGGGGGGCCGAAGATACGCAGTATTTT | CSVDSGGAEDTQYF
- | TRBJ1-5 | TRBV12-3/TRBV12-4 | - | TGTGCCAGCAGTTTGTCCCCGGGATCCCTCAATCAGCCCCAGCATTTT | CASSLSPGSLNQPQHF
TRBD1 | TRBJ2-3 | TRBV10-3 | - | TGTGCCATCAGTGAGCCCGGGACAGGGGCTAGAGATACGCAGTATTTT | CAISEPGTGARDTQYF
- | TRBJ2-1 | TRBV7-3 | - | TGTGCCAGCAGCTTACCAGGGTTCGAGCAGTTCTTC | CASSLPGFEQFF
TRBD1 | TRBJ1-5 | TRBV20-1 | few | TGCAGTGCGCAGATACCGGGACAGGGGGCTCAGCCCCAGCATTTT | CSAQIPGQGAQPQHF
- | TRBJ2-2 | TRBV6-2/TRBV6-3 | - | TGTGCCAGCAGTTACCTCCCCGCCGGGGAGCTGTTTTTT | CASSYLPAGELFF
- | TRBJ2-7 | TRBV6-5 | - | TGTGCCAGCAGTTACGGGGGAGGTCCCTTTCGTGAGCAGTACTTC | CASSYGGGPFREQYF
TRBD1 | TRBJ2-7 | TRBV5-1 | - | TGCGCCAGCAGCTCATGGGACAGGGGGGACGAGCAGTACTTC | CASSSWDRGDEQYF
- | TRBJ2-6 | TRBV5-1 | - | TGCGCCAGCAGCTTGGAAGGGTGGACTGGGGCCAACGTCCTGACTTTC | CASSLEGWTGANVLTF
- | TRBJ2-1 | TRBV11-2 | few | TGTGCCAGCAGGCAAGGCGGTAGGGCCAGGAATGAGCAGTTCTTC | CASRQGGRARNEQFF
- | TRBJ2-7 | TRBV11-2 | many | TGTGCCAGCAGCCTTGGCGGCGGATTCTACGAGCAGTACTTC | CASSLGGGFYEQYF
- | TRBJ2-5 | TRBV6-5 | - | TGTGCCAGCAGTTCAGGAGAAGAGACCCAGTACTTC | CASSSGEETQYF
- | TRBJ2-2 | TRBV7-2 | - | TGTGCCAGCAGCTTATGGCCCACCGGGGAGCTGTTTTTT | CASSLWPTGELFF
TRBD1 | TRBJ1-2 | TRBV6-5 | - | TGTGCCAGCAGTTACTCGTTTCAATCAGGGGGCCATGGCTACACCTTC | CASSYSFQSGGHGYTF
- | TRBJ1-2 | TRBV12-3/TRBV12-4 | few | TGTGCCAGCAGTTTTGTGGACACCTATAGGGGCTACACCTTC | CASSFVDTYRGYTF
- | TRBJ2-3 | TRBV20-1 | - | TGCAGTGCTAGAGGGGGCCGGTCGGGAGATACGCAGTATTTT | CSARGGRSGDTQYF
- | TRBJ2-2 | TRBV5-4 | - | TGTGCCAGCAGCCCCGGGGGCCTATTTAACACCGGGGAGCTGTTTTTT | CASSPGGLFNTGELFF
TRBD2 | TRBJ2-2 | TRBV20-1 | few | TGCAGTGCTCAACGGACTAGCGGGGGGACCGGGGAGCTGTTTTTT | CSAQRTSGGTGELFF
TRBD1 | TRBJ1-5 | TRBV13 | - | TGTGCCAGCAGCTCCGGGACAGGGGTCGGGGATCAGCCCCAGCATTTT | CASSSGTGVGDQPQHF
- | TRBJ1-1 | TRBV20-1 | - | TGCAGTGCTAGGCGGGCAACCCATGGCACTGAAGCTTTCTTT | CSARRATHGTEAFF
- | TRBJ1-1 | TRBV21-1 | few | TGTGCCAGCCCCAAGGTGACAGGCAAGTGGAACACTGAAGCTTTCTTT | CASPKVTGKWNTEAFF
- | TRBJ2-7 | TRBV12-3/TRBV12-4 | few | TGTGCCAGCAGCCCCTCGGCAGTCCTGACCCACGAGCAGTACTTC | CASSPSAVLTHEQYF